This T cell receptor (beta chain) was documented in a study of brain T cells in children with intractable seizures. General study findings and limits: Patients' HCMV serostatus was unknown; virus specificity rests on CDR3 similarity alone.

The V gene lost 2 bases and the J gene lost 7 bases, with 12 bases spanning the gap. This CDR3 comprises 14 residues. Germline V lookup: CDR1 MNHEY, CDR2 SVGAGI. Time point given: blood from clinic visit 5 months post-surgery; TSC patient then seizure free. Clones were sequenced by immunoSEQ multiplex PCR, and TCRdb holds only the in-frame ones, with some missing. In the table there are 300,000 to 400,000 clones, about 93% of which are singletons. Points on this clone: The antigen is unknown.

This receptor was identified in a boy under two years old with tuberous sclerosis and intractable seizures. Sequencing was performed on peripheral blood, taken 4 to 5 months after surgery. The chain is built from TRBV6-5 and TRBJ1-5; D unresolved. The CDR3 loop is CASSYVGPRQPQHF. CDR3 nucleotides: TGTGCCAGCAGTTACGTCGGCCCAAGGCAGCCCCAGCATTTT.